The rows below give T cell receptor beta chains drawn from one sample of a study of T-cell memory formation after mild COVID-19. One entry per CDR3 protein, called by TCRdb with MiXCR from the 5' RACE reads. The sample yields fewer than 300,000 distinct CDR3 sequences, about a sixth seen once. The sample taken for sequencing was PBMCs or a T cell subset sorted from them (not recorded which). These receptor sequences come from a man aged 18 to 30 who had mild COVID-19 (a few samples of this study predate the infection). Cell type and time point are not known. The CDR3 runs from the conserved cysteine through the conserved F or W. The order of the fields is V gene, D gene, clone size, J gene, CDR3 DNA, CDR3 protein. A D gene is named only where the DNA matches it firmly. The size of a clone is reported for some rows only, either as once, few or many, or as a class for expanded clones.

v_call: TRBV5-1
d_call: TRBD2
clone_size: many
j_call: TRBJ2-3
cdr3_nt: TGCGCCAGCAGCTCTACTAGCGGCCTGGGCACAGATACGCAGTATTTT
cdr3_aa: CASSSTSGLGTDTQYF

v_call: TRBV6-1
d_call: .
clone_size: .
j_call: TRBJ1-2
cdr3_nt: TGTGCCAGCAGTGAAGGCGCCACTAGCTATGGCTACACCTTC
cdr3_aa: CASSEGATSYGYTF

v_call: TRBV7-2
d_call: .
clone_size: .
j_call: TRBJ2-2
cdr3_nt: TGTGCCAGCAGCCTCCAGACGGACACCGGGGAGCTGTTTTTT
cdr3_aa: CASSLQTDTGELFF

v_call: TRBV11-2
d_call: .
clone_size: .
j_call: TRBJ2-2
cdr3_nt: TGTGCCAGCAGCTTCAGGGGTAGGGGGGAGCTGTTTTTT
cdr3_aa: CASSFRGRGELFF

v_call: TRBV4-2
d_call: .
clone_size: .
j_call: TRBJ1-1
cdr3_nt: TGTGCCAGCAGCCCTGGGTTTGACACTGAAGCTTTCTTT
cdr3_aa: CASSPGFDTEAFF

v_call: TRBV12-3/TRBV12-4
d_call: .
clone_size: .
j_call: TRBJ1-1
cdr3_nt: TGTGCCAGCAGTTTACCAGGTCTGAGTCCTGAAGCTTTCTTT
cdr3_aa: CASSLPGLSPEAFF

v_call: TRBV12-3/TRBV12-4
d_call: .
clone_size: few
j_call: TRBJ2-5
cdr3_nt: TGTGCCAGCAGGTTCCGGGGGAGTGGAGAGACCCAGTACTTC
cdr3_aa: CASRFRGSGETQYF

v_call: TRBV27
d_call: TRBD2
clone_size: few
j_call: TRBJ2-5
cdr3_nt: TGTGCCAGCAGTCACCGACTAGCGGGGAGTGAGACCCAGTACTTC
cdr3_aa: CASSHRLAGSETQYF

v_call: TRBV5-1
d_call: TRBD2
clone_size: few
j_call: TRBJ2-5
cdr3_nt: TGCGCCAGCAGCCTTAGCGGGGCGATCCAAGAGACCCAGTACTTC
cdr3_aa: CASSLSGAIQETQYF

v_call: TRBV19
d_call: .
clone_size: .
j_call: TRBJ1-1
cdr3_nt: TGTGCCAGTACGCACTCGGGACGGAGGAACACTGAAGCTTTCTTT
cdr3_aa: CASTHSGRRNTEAFF